This TCR beta chain was identified in a study of shared clonotypes between healthy human individuals. Turning to the study itself: CD4 naive cells filled three plates per donor, CD4 memory three, CD8 naive two and CD8 memory one.

Per the original data handling: Filtering was not the same, since immunoSEQ gave junction-only sequences without quality scores. Produced via immunoSEQ multiplex PCR; TCRdb's table is partial and in-frame only. V, J and clone size were drawn from that table, and D and trimming were deduced from the DNA. Among about 1.5 million clones listed, over 95% were seen once. There are 16 residues in the CDR3. CDR1 MDHEN and CDR2 SYDVKM come from the germline V gene. Trimming took 6 bases from V and 0 from J, leaving 15 bases between them. CD45RA-negative memory and CD45RA+ naive subsets were split from the CD4+ cells.

The sequenced sample was naive CD4+ T cells sorted from blood. Subset of the sample: CD45RA+ positively selected. The source is a man under 40 in good health. This chain joins TRBV28 and TRBJ1-5; D is unresolved. The CDR3 spells CASSELPDYSNQPQHF. The CDR3, as DNA: TGTGCCAGCAGCGAGCTCCCCGATTATAGCAATCAGCCCCAGCATTTT.